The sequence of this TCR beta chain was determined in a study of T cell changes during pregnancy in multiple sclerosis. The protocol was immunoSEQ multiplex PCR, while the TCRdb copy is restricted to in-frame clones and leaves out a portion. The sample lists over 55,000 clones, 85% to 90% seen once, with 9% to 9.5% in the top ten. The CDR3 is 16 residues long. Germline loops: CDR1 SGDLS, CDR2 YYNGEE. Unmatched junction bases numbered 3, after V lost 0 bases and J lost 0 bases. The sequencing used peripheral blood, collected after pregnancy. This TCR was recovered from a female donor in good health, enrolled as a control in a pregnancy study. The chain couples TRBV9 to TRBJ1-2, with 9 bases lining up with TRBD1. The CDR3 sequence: CASSVGTGVANYGYTF. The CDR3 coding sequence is TGTGCCAGCAGCGTAGGGACAGGGGTAGCTAACTATGGCTACACCTTC. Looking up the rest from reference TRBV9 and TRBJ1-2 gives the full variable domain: DSGVTQTPKHLITATGQRVTLRCSPRSGDLSVYWYQQSLDQGLQFLIQYYNGEERAKGNILERFSAQQFPDLHSELNLSSLELGDSALYFCASSVGTGVANYGYTFGSGTRLTVV.